This TCR beta chain was observed in a study of OX40 agonist ivuxolimab in advanced cancers. Germline CDR1 reads SGHAT; CDR2 reads FQNNGV. Between the trimmed V and J ends, which lost 5 bases and 6 bases, there was a span of 5 bases. This CDR3 contains 11 residues. Some clones are missing from TCRdb's copy, which holds only in-frame ones; the method was immunoSEQ multiplex PCR. The table records 55,000 to 95,000 clones, approximately 86% of them present only once. Sequencing used CD4+ or CD8+ T cells sorted from blood, obtained in a trial of the OX40 agonist ivuxolimab. This receptor was identified in an adult with an advanced solid tumor such as melanoma, head and neck, liver or kidney cancer. V gene TRBV11-2 combines with J gene TRBJ2-1, with unresolved D. CDR3 in amino acids: CASSRFNEQFF. CDR3 nucleotide sequence: TGTGCCAGCAGCCGATTCAATGAGCAGTTCTTC.